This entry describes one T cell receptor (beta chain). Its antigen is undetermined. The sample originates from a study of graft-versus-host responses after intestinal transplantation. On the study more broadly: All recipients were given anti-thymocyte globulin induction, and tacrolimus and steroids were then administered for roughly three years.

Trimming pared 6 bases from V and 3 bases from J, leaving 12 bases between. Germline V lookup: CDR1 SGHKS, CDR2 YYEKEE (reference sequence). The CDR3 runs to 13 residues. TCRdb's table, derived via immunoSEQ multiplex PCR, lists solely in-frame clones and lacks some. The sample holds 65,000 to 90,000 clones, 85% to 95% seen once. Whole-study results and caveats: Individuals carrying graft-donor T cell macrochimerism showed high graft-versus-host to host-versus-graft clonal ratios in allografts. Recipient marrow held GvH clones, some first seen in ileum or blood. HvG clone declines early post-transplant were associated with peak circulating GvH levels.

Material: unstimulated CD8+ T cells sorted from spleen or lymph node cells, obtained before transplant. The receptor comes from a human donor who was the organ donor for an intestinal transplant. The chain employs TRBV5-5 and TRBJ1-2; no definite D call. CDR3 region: CASTTGFYYGYTF. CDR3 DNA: TGTGCCAGCACCACCGGGTTCTACTATGGCTACACCTTC.